The TCR beta chain described here comes from a study of control samples from healthy donors and cancer patients. The germline V and J ends were trimmed by 6 bases and 9 bases, with 16 bases remaining between them. Germline V lookup: CDR1 MNHEY, CDR2 SVGAGI. The length of the CDR3 is 13 residues. Assay: immunoSEQ multiplex PCR; the TCRdb copy retains only in-frame clones and omits some. The sample has 170,000 or so clones, about nine tenths seen once. The sequence was obtained from a woman between 35 and 50 years old in good health. Sample: blood. The rearrangement links TRBV6-5 to TRBJ2-3; D possibly corresponds to TRBD1 (6 bases). This CDR3 reads CASSPQGFETQYF. The DNA for the CDR3 is TGTGCCAGCAGCCCACAGGGATTTGAAACGCAGTATTTT.